The following is a T cell receptor beta chain sequence with its context. Its cognate antigen is unknown. V was pared by 3 bases and J by 6 bases, with 6 bases of the junction left unmatched. Germline loops: CDR1 MGHDK, CDR2 SYGVNS. This CDR3 is 14 amino acids long. This entry comes from a study of human thymus T cells. Generated by immunoSEQ multiplex PCR, the TCRdb table keeps only in-frame clones and is missing some. The table has about 60,000 clones, about 93% seen once. The study, taken as a whole, reports: Thymic and blood repertoires appeared to carry a bias in their V and J gene usage.

Genomic DNA was extracted from every available blood leukocyte. This chain joins TRBV25-1 and TRBJ2-5; 8 bases line up with TRBD1. The clonotype originates from a boy under two years old with a congenital heart defect but otherwise immunologically healthy. Specimen: blood. Here the CDR3 DNA reads TGTGCCAGCAGTGACATGGGACAGGAAAAGACCCAGTACTTC. Translating it yields CASSDMGQEKTQYF.